This T cell receptor beta chain originates from a study of cytomegalovirus exposure and HLA in healthy donors (dated by TCRdb to about 2017). Regarding the study in general: In an earlier analysis of roughly 500 of the donors, 276 Gb of sequence data and just under 120 million unique TCR beta sequences from 150 million to 200 million T cells were reported. About 300 gigabases of sequencing data and tens of millions of unique TCR sequences were included in an early release covering about 700 HLA-typed donors. Among the roughly 390 genotyped donors, more than 70% belonged to the genetic ancestry cluster associated with self-reported Caucasian donors. The study was designed to test whether signatures of past pathogen exposure could be identified by cataloging public T cell receptors. The study profiled the T cell repertoires of fewer than 850 subjects by immunosequencing and related them to cytomegalovirus serostatus. In addition to the first cohort of around 670 subjects, a separate validation cohort of 120 different subjects was used. High-throughput TCR immunosequencing, statistical association of individual TCRs with disease status, and machine learning were combined to predict cytomegalovirus infection status. To study patterns of TCR occurrence, a later analysis re-analyzed previously published TCR beta repertoires from several hundred donors and added high-resolution HLA genotyping. In the later analysis, no new phenotypic data were used to find candidate immune exposures; instead, reliance was placed on TCR beta sequences and their occurrence across donors. To decide whether each TCR beta V gene segment behaved as functional or pseudogenic, an earlier analysis of some 600 of the donors relied on high-throughput TCR beta sequencing. Donor age, sex, ethnicity and CMV serostatus were collected together with the repertoire data. A later genetic analysis took genome-wide SNP genotypes for about 55% of the 666 donors and used that subset as a discovery cohort. Every repertoire in the discovery cohort had been generated on one and the same sequencing platform. HLA typing covered class I and class II loci at four-digit resolution. The number of typed donors differed by locus: about 620-640 for A, B, C, DRB1 and DQB1; 500 to 550 for DQA1; over 600 for DPA1; and around 490 for DPB1. Five DR-DQ haplotypes were treated as single units for association and clustering because of strong linkage in the cohort. On average, over 200,000 unique TCR beta nucleotide sequences were sequenced per donor among 398 genotyped donors of the cohort, with roughly 19% of those sequences being non-productive. Points the paper makes about the study in general: At a false discovery rate of 0.05, a later analysis linked under 20,000 TCR beta sequences to specific HLA alleles. A cluster of highly shared sequence variants was judged likely to represent a technical artifact of the sequencing pipeline. In this cohort, only TCR beta chains were sequenced, and detectable features were limited by the absence of alpha or paired-chain data. In a later analysis, several top co-occurrence clusters were reported to appear linked to parvovirus B19, influenza, CMV and Epstein-Barr virus. A later analysis found that most CMV-associated TCR beta chains appeared HLA-restricted, with HLA associations seemingly driven largely by CMV exposure. Three of the identified cytomegalovirus-associated TCR beta chains were confirmed in vitro to be specific for cytomegalovirus antigens. When HLA alleles, especially DR and DQ, strongly co-occurred, TCR associations were difficult to assign to individual alleles. The presence/absence analyses assumed that sequencing depth was roughly uniform across donors, and that assumption may not be true. A total of 150 to 200 TCR beta chains were listed by the study as associated with cytomegalovirus. Immune exposure information for the cohort was limited to CMV serostatus. HLA typing was unavailable for some donors at each locus, so association tests used only the typed subset. The authors suggested that the approach could potentially be generalized to other disease states and immunological phenotypes. The 87-base-pair reads could not distinguish some IMGT-functional V segments, including TRBV6-2 and TRBV6-3, so those segments were excluded. Because counts were too low, roughly 18 rarely observed V segments, including chromosome 9 orphons, were left out of the earlier analysis of a few hundred of the donors. In a later analysis, HLA-associated TCR beta chains were found to be more clonally expanded and to have lower generation probabilities than equally common non-associated chains. Linkage disequilibrium might explain the correlated functional status among segregating V segments, but an unknown experimental factor could not be ruled out. A further reported finding was that TCR beta sequences accurately predicted the HLA-A and HLA-B alleles for most subjects in the first cohort. The classifier was reported to diagnose cytomegalovirus status with high specificity and sensitivity in both the original cohort and the validation cohort. A later analysis found that TCR association rates varied across HLA loci, with DRB1 alleles showing the most associated TCRs and HLA-C alleles the fewest. Across donors, most TCR sequences were observed very rarely, whereas some public TCRs were present in many individuals. According to a later genetic analysis, donors in an Asian-associated ancestry cluster had fewer N-insertions in productive TCRs than the approximately 670-donor mean. An earlier analysis of some 560 of the donors showed that most TCR beta V segments appeared in productive rearrangements either about 87% or about 30% of the time, which broadly matched IMGT annotations. V-gene and J-gene trimming of TCR beta chains was associated with a missense DCLRE1C variant in a later genetic analysis, and the association was replicated in an independent cohort.

The cohort was made up of several hundred healthy bone marrow donors. At the time of sampling, every cohort member was nominally healthy, though immune exposures that went unrecorded were likely present. The donor was CMV seronegative and was included in the group of a few hundred seronegative cohort members. A peripheral blood sample was collected from each donor, and TCR beta sequencing was performed on peripheral blood mononuclear cells. Genomic DNA extraction from the blood cell samples was performed with the Qiagen DNeasy Blood Extraction Kit. The V end gives up 6 bases and the J end 4 bases, leaving 7 bases in the junction not matched to a gene. From cysteine to phenylalanine, the CDR3 is 13 amino acids long. The kept DNA is CDR3 alone, 39 bases in frame from the first base. From a lookup of the germline V gene, CDR1 and CDR2 are SQVTM and ANQGSEA. This clone was detected once. This receptor's antigen is unknown. Per-base quality was not reported, and no clone a single base away is much larger than it.

Libraries were prepared through the immunoSEQ multiplex PCR assay. For the multiplex PCR, a mixture combining 60 forward primers for TCR Vbeta segments and 13 reverse primers for TCR Jbeta segments was used. A multiplex PCR assay on genomic DNA amplified the CDR3 region of rearranged TCR beta genes. The amplified TCR beta libraries were sequenced on the Illumina HiSeq System as 87-base-pair reads. From the authors' description of their analysis: A later analysis tallied 75 million to 95 million unique TCR beta chains across the 666 repertoires, and approximately 11 million of those chains were shared by two or more donors. Raw reads were error-corrected and collapsed into unique sequences by a nearest-neighbor algorithm in which closely related sequences were merged to remove PCR and sequencing errors. CDR3 sequences were aligned to IMGT reference sequences to assign V, D and J gene segments. For a sequence to be retained, a match of at least six nucleotides to both a V gene segment and a J gene segment was required. A rearrangement was called productive if the CDR3 had no stop codons and remained in frame with V and J, and every other rearrangement was called non-productive. CDR3 was defined by IMGT convention, running from the second conserved V-encoded cysteine to the conserved J-encoded phenylalanine. Sequences without an unambiguous match to a single V gene segment were excluded from the earlier analysis of several hundred of the donors. An earlier analysis of a few hundred of the donors called V segments functional above 56.7% productive rearrangements and segregating when the between-donor standard deviation exceeded 5%. To diagnose cytomegalovirus status from the catalog of TCR beta chain sequences, a statistical classification framework was built. A later analysis assigned V and J genes by comparing TCR nucleotide sequences with IMGT/GENE-DB human TR gene sequences. A later analysis assigned CDR3 sequences and most-parsimonious VDJ recombination scenarios with the TCRdist pipeline. In a later analysis, each TCR beta chain was defined by its CDR3 amino acid sequence together with its V-gene family, and reads without a unique V-gene family were excluded. As a way to deal with suspected cross-contamination and a sequencing artifact, a later analysis dropped 640 or so nucleotide sequences that were highly shared and had low generation probability. A later analysis calculated a clonal expansion index for each public chain from normalized within-repertoire ranks of inferred template counts. Generation probabilities in a later analysis came from a VDJ recombination model fitted to out-of-frame rearrangements, and those results were checked against IGoR. Hypergeometric tests were used in a later analysis to score TCR-TCR, TCR-HLA and TCR-CMV co-occurrence, with a repertoire-size bias correction applied to the TCR pairs. In a later analysis, false discovery rates were estimated by permuting HLA or CMV assignments 20 times. In a later analysis, co-occurring TCRs were grouped using DBSCAN, and TCRdist sequence similarity was added for clustering within HLA-allele-positive subsets. Co-occurrence clustering excluded repertoires with fewer than 30,000 or more than 120,000 public chains, plus five with anomalous nucleotide sharing. The table comes from immuneACCESS by way of TCRdb, which keeps in-frame sequences with V and J called. Part of the clones is missing from these tables; in studies checked, under half for an unresolved V gene and the rest for unknown reasons. V and J calls and clone size are as listed in that table; D and trimming were resolved from the DNA. A total of more than 100,000 clones appear in this sample, roughly 89% of them only once. 4% to 6.5% of the sample rests with the top ten.

Sequencing was performed on PBMCs. The chain employs TRBV29-1 and TRBJ2-7; a stretch of 9 junction bases matches TRBD1. This clonotype was sampled from a woman under 40 in good health and CMV-seronegative. Read as DNA, the sequence is TGCAGCGTACCGGGACAGGGTGGGTACGAGCAGTACTTC. It translates as CSVPGQGGYEQYF.